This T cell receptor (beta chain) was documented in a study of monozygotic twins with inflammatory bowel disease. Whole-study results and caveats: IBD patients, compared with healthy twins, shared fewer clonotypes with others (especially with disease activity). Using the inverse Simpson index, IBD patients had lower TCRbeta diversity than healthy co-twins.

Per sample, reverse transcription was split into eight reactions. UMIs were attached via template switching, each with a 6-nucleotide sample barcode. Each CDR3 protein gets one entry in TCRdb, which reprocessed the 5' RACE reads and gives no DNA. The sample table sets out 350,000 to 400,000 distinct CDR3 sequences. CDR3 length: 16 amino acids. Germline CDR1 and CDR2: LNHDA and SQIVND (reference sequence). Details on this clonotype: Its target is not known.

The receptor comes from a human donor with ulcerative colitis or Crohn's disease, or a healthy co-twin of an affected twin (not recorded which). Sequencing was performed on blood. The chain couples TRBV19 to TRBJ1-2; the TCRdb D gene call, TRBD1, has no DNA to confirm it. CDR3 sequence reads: CASSSRRGPGIYGYTF. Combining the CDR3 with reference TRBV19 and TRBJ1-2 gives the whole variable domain DGGITQSPKYLFRKEGQNVTLSCEQNLNHDAMYWYRQDPGQGLRLIYYSQIVNDFQKGDIAEGYSVSREKKESFPLTVTSAQKNPTAFYLCASSSRRGPGIYGYTFGSGTRLTVV.